The next 3 T cell receptor beta chains were all read from a single sample in a study of response to subunit inactivated influenza vaccine. TCRdb called the RT-PCR reads again in MiXCR, with one record for every CDR3 protein. The top ten hold roughly 3.1% of the sample, which has around 530,000 distinct CDR3 sequences, 15% to 20% seen once. The sequencing used CD4+ T cells sorted from PBMCs, collected around 2 years after vaccination. The receptors were sampled from a man aged 50-75 years who received an inactivated influenza vaccine.

V is TRBV5-1 and J is TRBJ2-7; TRBD2 agrees at 14 bases. V shed 2 bases and J 7 bases; nucleotides not matched to a gene: 8. Germline CDR1 and CDR2: SGHRS and YFSETQ. This CDR3 is 16 amino acids long. This CDR3 is CASSFGLAGGKREQYF. DNA for the CDR3: TGCGCCAGCAGCTTCGGACTAGCGGGGGGCAAGCGGGAGCAGTACTTC.

This clonotype came up many times. The chain carries TRBV28 and TRBJ2-2; 11 nucleotides align to TRBD1. The germline CDR1 and CDR2 sequences are MDHEN and SYDVKM. This CDR3 is built from 16 residues. The ends lost 5 bases at V and 6 bases at J; junction bases unmatched: 8. The CDR3 loop reads CASSPGQGAGSGELFF. The CDR3 nucleotides read TGTGCCAGCAGTCCCGGACAGGGGGCAGGGTCCGGGGAGCTGTTTTTT.

This clonotype showed up just a few times. The rearrangement uses TRBV7-9 and TRBJ2-7, with 10 bases lining up with TRBD2. This CDR3 spans 15 amino acids. After removal of 2 bases from V and 4 bases from J, the junction contained 5 bases not matched to a gene. The germline gives CDR1 SEHNR, CDR2 FQNEAQ (reference sequence). For the CDR3, the DNA is TGTGCCAGCAGCTTATCTAGCGGGGGCTTGTACGAGCAGTACTTC. Encoded protein: CASSLSSGGLYEQYF.